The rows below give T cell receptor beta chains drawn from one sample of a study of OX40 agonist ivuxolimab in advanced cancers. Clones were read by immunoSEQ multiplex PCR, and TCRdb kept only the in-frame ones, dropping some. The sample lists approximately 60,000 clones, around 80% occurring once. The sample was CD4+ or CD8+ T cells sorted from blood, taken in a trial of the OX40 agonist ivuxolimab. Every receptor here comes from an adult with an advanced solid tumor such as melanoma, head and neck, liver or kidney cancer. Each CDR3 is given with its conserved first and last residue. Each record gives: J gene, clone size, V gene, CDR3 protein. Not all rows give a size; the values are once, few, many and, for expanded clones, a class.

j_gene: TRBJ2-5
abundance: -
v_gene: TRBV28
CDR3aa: CASSLPGPETQYF

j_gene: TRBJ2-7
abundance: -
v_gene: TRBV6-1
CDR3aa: CASSEGSGDYEQYF

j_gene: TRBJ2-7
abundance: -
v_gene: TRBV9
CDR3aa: CASSPRGQGSTYEQYF

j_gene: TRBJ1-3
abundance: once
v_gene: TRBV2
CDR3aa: CASSEAGHGNTIYF

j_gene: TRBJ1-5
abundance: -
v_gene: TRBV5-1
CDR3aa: CASSLGSLNQPQHF

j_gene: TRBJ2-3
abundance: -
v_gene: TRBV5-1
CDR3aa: CASSFGSGSVADTQYF

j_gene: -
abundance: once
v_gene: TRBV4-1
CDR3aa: CASSQDSSGRGRYEQYF

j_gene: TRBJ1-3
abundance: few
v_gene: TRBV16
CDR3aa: CASSQSDQQGFSGNTIYF

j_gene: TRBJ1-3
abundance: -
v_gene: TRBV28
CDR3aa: CASSSGSGNTIYF

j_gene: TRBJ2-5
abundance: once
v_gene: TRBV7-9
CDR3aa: CASSFQLAGAGETQYF

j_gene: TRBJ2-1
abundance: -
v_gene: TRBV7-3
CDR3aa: CASSSERASVNEQFF

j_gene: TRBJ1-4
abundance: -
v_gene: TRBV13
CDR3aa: CASTQTGTGGSWDEKLFF

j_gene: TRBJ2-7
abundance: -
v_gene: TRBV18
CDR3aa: CASSPLGQGIYEQYF

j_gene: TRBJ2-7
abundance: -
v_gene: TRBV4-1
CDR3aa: CASSQETGGQVTRRAGVYEQYF

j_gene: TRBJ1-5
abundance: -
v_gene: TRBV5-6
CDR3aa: CASSLFLNQPQHF

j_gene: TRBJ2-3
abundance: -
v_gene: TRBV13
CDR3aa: CASSSLLAGVTDTQYF

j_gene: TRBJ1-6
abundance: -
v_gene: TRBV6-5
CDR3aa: CASKGPGPLHF

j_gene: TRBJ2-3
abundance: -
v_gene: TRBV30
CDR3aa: CAWSVNQPTDTQYF

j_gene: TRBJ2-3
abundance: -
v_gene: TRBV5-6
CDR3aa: CASSSGQGAADTQYF

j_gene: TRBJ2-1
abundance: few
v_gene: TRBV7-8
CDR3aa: CASSPLSGYNEQFF

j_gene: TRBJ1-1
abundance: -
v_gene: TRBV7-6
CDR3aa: CASSLVDRGNTEAFF

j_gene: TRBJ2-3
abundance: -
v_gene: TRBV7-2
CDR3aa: CASSLDLLAGGGDTQYF

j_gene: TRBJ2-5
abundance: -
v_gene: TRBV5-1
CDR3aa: CASSLDKKETQYF

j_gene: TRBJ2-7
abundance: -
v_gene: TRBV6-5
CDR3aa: CASSYSGRGGEQYF